The entry below gives a single T cell receptor beta chain sequence along with its context. Its antigen is unknown. The PCR contained 60 Vbeta and 13 Jbeta primers. Only in-frame clones appear in the TCRdb table, and some are missing; sequencing was by immunoSEQ multiplex PCR. The table includes approximately 170,000 clones, approximately 81% detected once. This entry comes from a study of cytomegalovirus exposure and HLA in healthy donors. Study-level information: In an earlier analysis, approximately 120 million unique TCR beta sequences were found from some 180 million T cells.

Findings and caveats of the study: On later analysis, the bulk of CMV-associated TCR beta chains appeared to be HLA-restricted. Being indistinguishable, some V segments were excluded, TRBV6-2 and TRBV6-3 among them. Immune exposure was documented only through CMV serostatus.

Germline lookup yields CDR1 LNHDA and CDR2 SQIVND (reference sequence). This CDR3 spans 14 amino acids. Trimming pared 6 bases from V and 5 bases from J, leaving 16 bases between. The sequence was collected from a boy aged 2 to 9 in good health and CMV-seronegative. Specimen: PBMCs. The V gene is TRBV19, the J gene TRBJ1-1; D call uncertain. The CDR3 sequence is CASSPGQYGTEAFF. As DNA, the CDR3 is TGTGCCAGTAGCCCGGGTCAATATGGGACTGAAGCTTTCTTT.